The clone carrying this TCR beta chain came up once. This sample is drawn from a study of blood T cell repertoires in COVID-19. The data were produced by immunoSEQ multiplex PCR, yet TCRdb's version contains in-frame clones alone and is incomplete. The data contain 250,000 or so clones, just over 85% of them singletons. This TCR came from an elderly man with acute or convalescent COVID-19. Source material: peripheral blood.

CDR3 DNA sequence: TGTGCCAGCAGCAACCCGGGACTAGCGGGAGGGAGGGCAGATACGCAGTATTTT. This gives the protein CASSNPGLAGGRADTQYF. This rearrangement joins TRBV7-4 to TRBJ2-3; 16 bases are a match to TRBD2. After removal of 5 bases from V and 4 bases from J, the junction contained 9 bases not matched to a gene. Per germline, CDR1 SGHVT and CDR2 SQSDAQ. This CDR3 spans 18 amino acids.